A selection of T cell receptor beta chains follows, all from one sample in a study of blood T cell repertoires in COVID-19. Sequencing used immunoSEQ multiplex PCR; TCRdb keeps in-frame clones, though not all of them. The sample consists of roughly 120,000 clones, 65% to 85% of them appearing once. Sequenced: peripheral blood. The receptors here all came from a man aged 50-60 years with acute or convalescent COVID-19. The CDR3 runs from the conserved cysteine through the conserved F or W. A D gene is named only where the DNA matches it firmly. Size tells how often a clone was seen (once, few, many) or the class of an expanded clone, and some rows leave it out.

D	V	J	length	size	DNA	CDR3
TRBD1	TRBV3-1/TRBV3-2	TRBJ1-5	14	NA	TGTGCCAGCAGCCGGACAGGGGAGGGTCAGCCCCAGCATTTT	CASSRTGEGQPQHF
NA	TRBV28	TRBJ2-3	14	NA	TGTGCCAGCAGGGTGGAGGGGACCACAGATACGCAGTATTTT	CASRVEGTTDTQYF
TRBD1	TRBV19	TRBJ1-2	13	NA	TGTGCCAGTAGGCCGGGACAGGGCTATGGCTACACCTTC	CASRPGQGYGYTF
NA	TRBV24-1	TRBJ1-5	14	NA	TGTGCCACCAGTGATCCTAGAGACAATCAGCCCCAGCATTTT	CATSDPRDNQPQHF
NA	TRBV3-1/TRBV3-2	TRBJ1-5	13	NA	TGTGCCAGCAGCCAAGGTCCGAGGCAGCCCCAGCATTTT	CASSQGPRQPQHF
TRBD1	TRBV19	TRBJ1-4	17	NA	TGTGCCAGTAGTACCCTACGAGGGGGCAAGGATAATGAAAAACTGTTTTTT	CASSTLRGGKDNEKLFF
TRBD1	TRBV6-5	TRBJ1-2	14	NA	TGTGCCAGCAGTCCGGACAGGGGGAGTTATCGCTACACCTTC	CASSPDRGSYRYTF
NA	TRBV5-1	TRBJ1-1	14	once	TGCGCCAGCAGCTCACGCGGGGGGAACACTGAAGCTTTCTTT	CASSSRGGNTEAFF
NA	TRBV20-1	TRBJ2-3	13	NA	TGCAGTGCTAGTACAGGTCGCACAGATACGCAGTATTTT	CSASTGRTDTQYF
TRBD1	TRBV7-2	TRBJ2-1	14	NA	TGTGCCAGCATCCGGGACAGGGCCTACAATGAGCAGTTCTTC	CASIRDRAYNEQFF
NA	TRBV2	TRBJ1-2	14	few	TGTGCCAGCAGGCGGACAGCTACTAACTATGGCTACACCTTC	CASRRTATNYGYTF
NA	TRBV29-1	TRBJ2-7	14	few	TGCAGCGTTGAAGGACTTTACCACTCCTACGAGCAGTACTTC	CSVEGLYHSYEQYF
TRBD1	TRBV11-2	TRBJ1-2	15	NA	TGTGCCAGCAGCTTACGGCGGACAGGGACCCATGGCTACACCTTC	CASSLRRTGTHGYTF
TRBD2	TRBV4-1	TRBJ2-5	16	NA	TGCGCCAGCAGCCAGGGAGAGCGGGGGGCATTGGAGACCCAGTACTTC	CASSQGERGALETQYF
NA	TRBV14	TRBJ1-4	17	once	TGTGCCAGCAGCCCGCGGGGGGGGCTAGCAACTAATGAAAAACTGTTTTTT	CASSPRGGLATNEKLFF
TRBD2	TRBV7-3	TRBJ2-2	18	once	TGTGCCAGCAGCCTAAGATTTATTAGCGGGGGGAACACCGGGGAGCTGTTTTTT	CASSLRFISGGNTGELFF
NA	TRBV19	TRBJ1-1	13	NA	TGTGCCAGTTCCGCAGGTACGAACACTGAAGCTTTCTTT	CASSAGTNTEAFF
NA	TRBV5-1	TRBJ2-3	17	NA	TGCGCCAGCAGGCCAAATCAACAGGGACGACGCACAGATACGCAGTATTTT	CASRPNQQGRRTDTQYF
TRBD1	TRBV7-2	TRBJ2-7	15	once	TGTGCCAGCAGCTCGACAGGGACAGTTCCCCACGAGCAGTACTTC	CASSSTGTVPHEQYF
NA	TRBV5-1	TRBJ1-1	15	NA	TGCGCCAGCAGCTATCGAGCAGGCATGGCCACTGAAGCTTTCTTT	CASSYRAGMATEAFF
NA	TRBV13	TRBJ1-2	16	NA	TGTGCCAGCAGCTCCAATACCCAGGTTAGACGCGATGGCTACACCTTC	CASSSNTQVRRDGYTF
NA	TRBV12-3/TRBV12-4	TRBJ2-3	13	NA	TGTGCCAGCAGTTTAGGGGGCCTCAGTACGCAGTATTTT	CASSLGGLSTQYF
TRBD2	TRBV9	TRBJ2-3	15	few	TGTGCCAGCAGCGGGTCTAGCGGGGGACCAGATACGCAGTATTTT	CASSGSSGGPDTQYF
TRBD1	TRBV5-4	TRBJ2-6	20	NA	TGTGCCAGCAGCTTGGGGTTGGCGGGGACAGGGAGGTCTGGGGCCAACGTCCTGACTTTC	CASSLGLAGTGRSGANVLTF
NA	TRBV19	TRBJ1-5	15	NA	TGTGCCAGTAGTAAAGATGGGCGTAGCAATCAGCCCCAGCATTTT	CASSKDGRSNQPQHF
NA	TRBV5-4	TRBJ1-1	17	NA	TGTGCCAGCAGCGGGGGACGCGGGAATACCATAGGTAGCGAAGCTTTCTTT	CASSGGRGNTIGSEAFF
NA	TRBV27	TRBJ1-5	14	many	TGTGCCAGCAGTTTTGCCGGTTTAAATCAGCCCCAGCATTTT	CASSFAGLNQPQHF
NA	TRBV2	TRBJ1-1	13	NA	TGTGCCAGCAAGGCGTCCTGGGCAGATGAAGCTTTCTTT	CASKASWADEAFF
TRBD2	TRBV7-9	TRBJ2-7	18	NA	TGTGCCAGCAGCCCCTCCCCTGGAGCGGGGGCCTTCTCCTACGAGCAGTACTTC	CASSPSPGAGAFSYEQYF
NA	TRBV27	TRBJ2-3	12	NA	TGTGCCAGCAGCGGGGGCACAGATACGCAGTATTTT	CASSGGTDTQYF
NA	TRBV11-2	TRBJ2-7	14	NA	TGTGCCAGGAGCCCTAGGCTTTCAAGATACGAGCAGTACTTC	CARSPRLSRYEQYF
NA	TRBV24-1	TRBJ1-1	14	NA	TGTGCCACCAGGCCCAAGACAGGCGGGACTGAAGCTTTCTTT	CATRPKTGGTEAFF
TRBD2	TRBV3-1/TRBV3-2	TRBJ2-2	15	NA	TGTGCCAGCAGCCAAGTCGGGGGGGGCAGCGGGGAGCTGTTTTTT	CASSQVGGGSGELFF
TRBD1	TRBV18	TRBJ1-1	15	NA	TGTGCCAGCTCACTAATGACAGGGCAGAACACTGAAGCTTTCTTT	CASSLMTGQNTEAFF
TRBD1	TRBV29-1	TRBJ1-5	13	NA	TGCAGCGTGCGGACAGGGACTAATCAGCCCCAGCATTTT	CSVRTGTNQPQHF
NA	TRBV6-5	TRBJ1-4	16	few	TGTGCCAGCAGTTACTTCCAGGGCGGAGGGAATGAAAAACTGTTTTTT	CASSYFQGGGNEKLFF
NA	TRBV5-6	TRBJ2-1	15	NA	TGTGCCAGCAGCCCGTCCCGCAGCTCCTACAATGAGCAGTTCTTC	CASSPSRSSYNEQFF
NA	TRBV6-2/TRBV6-3	TRBJ2-5	12	NA	TGTGCCAGCAGCGACAGTTTAAAGACCCAGTACTTC	CASSDSLKTQYF
NA	TRBV5-1	TRBJ2-6	17	NA	TGCGCCAGCAGCTTGGAGGACAGCACCTCTGGGGCCAACGTCCTGACTTTC	CASSLEDSTSGANVLTF
TRBD1	TRBV6-6	TRBJ1-2	16	NA	TGTGCCAGCAGTTACAAATTGGGGACAGGGGGCGATGGCTACACCTTC	CASSYKLGTGGDGYTF
NA	TRBV7-9	TRBJ2-7	13	NA	TGTGCCAGCAGGCCGGGGGTTTCCTACGAGCAGTACTTC	CASRPGVSYEQYF
NA	TRBV2	TRBJ1-5	15	few	TGTGCCAGCAGTGTGGACAGCAATAGCAATCAGCCCCAGCATTTT	CASSVDSNSNQPQHF
NA	TRBV6-2/TRBV6-3	TRBJ1-3	16	NA	TGTGCCAGCAGCCCTAATCGGGGGAACTCTGGAAACACCATATATTTT	CASSPNRGNSGNTIYF